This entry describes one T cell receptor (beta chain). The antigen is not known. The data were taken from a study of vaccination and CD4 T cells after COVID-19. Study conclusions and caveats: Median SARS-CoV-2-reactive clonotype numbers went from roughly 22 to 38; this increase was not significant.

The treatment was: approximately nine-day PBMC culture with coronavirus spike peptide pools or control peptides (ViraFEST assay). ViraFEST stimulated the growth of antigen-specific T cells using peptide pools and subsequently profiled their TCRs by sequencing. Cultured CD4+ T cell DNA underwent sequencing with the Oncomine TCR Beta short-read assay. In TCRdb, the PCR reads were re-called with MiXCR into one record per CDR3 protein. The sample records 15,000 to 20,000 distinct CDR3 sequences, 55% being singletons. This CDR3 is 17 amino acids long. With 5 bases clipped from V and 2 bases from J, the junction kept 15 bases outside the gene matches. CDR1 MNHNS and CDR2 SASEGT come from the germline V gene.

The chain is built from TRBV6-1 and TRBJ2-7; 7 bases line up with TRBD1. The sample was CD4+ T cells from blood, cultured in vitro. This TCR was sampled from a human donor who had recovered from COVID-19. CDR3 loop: CASSNRDSGLGAYEQYF. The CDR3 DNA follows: TGTGCCAGCAGTAATCGGGACAGTGGTCTTGGGGCCTACGAGCAGTACTTC.